One and the same sample provided the 6 T cell receptor beta chains below, sequenced in a study of blood T cell repertoires in COVID-19. Clones were sequenced by immunoSEQ multiplex PCR, and TCRdb holds only the in-frame ones, with some missing. In the table there are hundreds of thousands of clones, roughly 85% of which are singletons. The sample comprised peripheral blood. The origin of the receptors is a young man with active or convalescent COVID-19.

This rearrangement joins TRBV10-3 to TRBJ1-3, with TRBD1 as a possible D gene (5 bases). Germline CDR1 ENHRY, CDR2 SYGVKD. CDR3 size: 14 residues. Trimming removed 5 bases from V and 1 base from J, with 9 bases in between. CDR3 sequence reads: CAISIDSSGNTIYF. The CDR3 nucleotides read TGTGCCATCAGTATTGACAGTTCTGGAAACACCATATATTTT.

The gene calls are TRBV7-2 and TRBJ1-6, with 7 bases identical to TRBD1. This CDR3 is built from 15 residues. CDR1 is SGHTA, CDR2 FQGNSA, per germline. With 2 bases clipped from V and 9 bases from J, the junction kept 7 bases outside the gene matches. The CDR3 DNA reads as TGTGCCAGCAGCTTAAGGGGGCCACGGAGTTCACCCCTCCACTTT. Its protein product is CASSLRGPRSSPLHF.

The V and J genes are TRBV5-6 and TRBJ1-1; no clear D gene. Germline V CDR1 and CDR2: SGHDT, YYEEEE. The CDR3 covers 13 residues. V was cut by 5 bases and J by 1 base, with 9 bases left in between. CDR3 in DNA: TGTGCCAGCAGTCACCTGGCGAACACTGAAGCTTTCTTT. Translation gives CASSHLANTEAFF.

The J gene is TRBJ2-5, the V gene TRBV30, with 7 bases matching TRBD2. V was pared by 3 bases and J by 7 bases, with 17 bases of the junction left unmatched. CDR1 and CDR2 from the germline V gene are GTSNPN and SVGIG (reference sequence). There are 16 residues in the CDR3. CDR3 in DNA: TGTGCCTGGAGCTCTAGCGGAGAGCGAAAAAGGGGGACCCAGTACTTC. Protein sequence: CAWSSSGERKRGTQYF.

The chain is built from TRBV7-9 and TRBJ1-3, with 7 bases that match TRBD1. The CDR3 covers 15 residues. CDR1 and CDR2 (germline): SEHNR, FQNEAQ (reference sequence). V was clipped by 6 bases and J by 4 bases; unmatched bases: 9. CDR3 bases: TGTGCCAGCAGGTTCGACAGGGTTGAAGGAAACACCATATATTTT. This translates into CASRFDRVEGNTIYF.

V usage is TRBV9 and J usage is TRBJ2-1, with 13 bases that match TRBD2. This CDR3 has 14 residues. V dropped 4 bases and J dropped 11; count of bases not matched to a gene: 6. The germline V gene encodes CDR1 SGDLS and CDR2 YYNGEE. The CDR3 DNA follows: TGTGCCAGCAGCCCCCGACTAGCGGGAGGTCAGCAGTTCTTC. Encoded protein: CASSPRLAGGQQFF.